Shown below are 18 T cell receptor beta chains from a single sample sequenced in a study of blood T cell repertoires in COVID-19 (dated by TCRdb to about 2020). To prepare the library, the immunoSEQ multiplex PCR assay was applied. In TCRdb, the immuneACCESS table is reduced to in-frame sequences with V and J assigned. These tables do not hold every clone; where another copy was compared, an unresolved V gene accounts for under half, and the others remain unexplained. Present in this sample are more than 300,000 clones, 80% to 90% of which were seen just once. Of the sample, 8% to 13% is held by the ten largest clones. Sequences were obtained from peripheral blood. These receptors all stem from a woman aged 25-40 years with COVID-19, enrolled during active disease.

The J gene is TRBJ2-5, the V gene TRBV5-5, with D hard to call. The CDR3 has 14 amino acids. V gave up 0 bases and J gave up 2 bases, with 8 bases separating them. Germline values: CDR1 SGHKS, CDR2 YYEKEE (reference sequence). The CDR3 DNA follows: TGTGCCAGCAGCTTGGTGGTGCAGCAAGAGACCCAGTACTTC. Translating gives CASSLVVQQETQYF.

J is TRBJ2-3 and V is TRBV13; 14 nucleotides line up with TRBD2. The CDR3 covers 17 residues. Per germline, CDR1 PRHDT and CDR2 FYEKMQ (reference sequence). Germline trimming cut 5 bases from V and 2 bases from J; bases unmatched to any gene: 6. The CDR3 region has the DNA TGTGCCAGCAGCCGCCGACTAGCGGGAGGGGACACAGATACGCAGTATTTT. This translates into CASSRRLAGGDTDTQYF. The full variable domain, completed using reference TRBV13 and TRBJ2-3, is AAGVIQSPRHLIKEKRETATLKCYPIPRHDTVYWYQQGPGQDPQFLISFYEKMQSDKGSIPDRFSAQQFSDYHSELNMSSLELGDSALYFCASSRRLAGGDTDTQYFGPGTRLTVL.

The CDR3: CAWRSGRNSPLHF. In DNA form, the CDR3 reads TGTGCCTGGAGGTCAGGCAGGAATTCACCCCTCCACTTT. The rearrangement uses TRBV30 and TRBJ1-6; D gene unclear. The germline V and J ends were trimmed by 3 bases and 7 bases, with 10 bases remaining between them. Germline-derived CDR1 and CDR2 are GTSNPN and SVGIG (reference sequence). CDR3 length: 13 residues.

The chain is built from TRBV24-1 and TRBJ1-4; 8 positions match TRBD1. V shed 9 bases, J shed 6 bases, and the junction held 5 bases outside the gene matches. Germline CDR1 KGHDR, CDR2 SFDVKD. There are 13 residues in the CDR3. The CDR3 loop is CATAGGGDEKLFF. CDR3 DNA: TGTGCCACCGCAGGGGGCGGTGATGAAAAACTGTTTTTT.

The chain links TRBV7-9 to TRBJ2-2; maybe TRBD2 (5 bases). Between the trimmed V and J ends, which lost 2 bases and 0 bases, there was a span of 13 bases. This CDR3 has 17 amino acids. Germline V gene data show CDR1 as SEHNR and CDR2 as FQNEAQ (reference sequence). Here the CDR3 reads CASSLSRTHANTGELFF. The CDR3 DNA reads TGTGCCAGCAGCTTATCTCGGACTCACGCGAACACCGGGGAGCTGTTTTTT.

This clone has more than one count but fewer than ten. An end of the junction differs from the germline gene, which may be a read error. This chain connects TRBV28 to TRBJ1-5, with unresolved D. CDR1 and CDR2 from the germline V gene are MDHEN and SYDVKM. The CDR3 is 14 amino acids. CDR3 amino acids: CASSFPPAPQAQHF. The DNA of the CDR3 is TGTGCCAGCAGTTTCCCCCCGGCTCCTCAGGCCCAGCATTTT.

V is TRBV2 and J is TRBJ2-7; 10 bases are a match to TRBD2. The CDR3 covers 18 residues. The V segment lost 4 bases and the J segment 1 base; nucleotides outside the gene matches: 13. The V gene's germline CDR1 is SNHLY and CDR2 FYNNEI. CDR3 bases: TGTGCCAGCAGTGGGAGCGGGAGGGCCCCGGGTGGATCCTACGAGCAGTACTTC. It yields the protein CASSGSGRAPGGSYEQYF.

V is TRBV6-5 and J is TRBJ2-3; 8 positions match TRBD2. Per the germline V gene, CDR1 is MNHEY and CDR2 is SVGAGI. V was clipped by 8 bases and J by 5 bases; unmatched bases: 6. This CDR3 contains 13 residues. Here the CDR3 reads CASRRGLVDTQYF. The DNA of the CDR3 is TGTGCCAGCCGCCGGGGACTAGTAGATACGCAGTATTTT.

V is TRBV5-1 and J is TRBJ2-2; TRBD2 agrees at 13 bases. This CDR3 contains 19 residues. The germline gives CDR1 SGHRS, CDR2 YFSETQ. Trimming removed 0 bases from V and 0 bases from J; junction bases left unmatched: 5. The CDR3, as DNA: TGCGCCAGCAGCTTGGCGGGACTAGCGGGGACCACGAACACCGGGGAGCTGTTTTTT. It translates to CASSLAGLAGTTNTGELFF.

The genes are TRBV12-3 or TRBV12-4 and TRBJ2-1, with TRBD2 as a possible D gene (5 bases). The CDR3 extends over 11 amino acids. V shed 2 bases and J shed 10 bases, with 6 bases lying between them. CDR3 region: CASSLPGEQFF. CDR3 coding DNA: TGTGCCAGCAGTTTACCGGGAGAGCAGTTCTTC.

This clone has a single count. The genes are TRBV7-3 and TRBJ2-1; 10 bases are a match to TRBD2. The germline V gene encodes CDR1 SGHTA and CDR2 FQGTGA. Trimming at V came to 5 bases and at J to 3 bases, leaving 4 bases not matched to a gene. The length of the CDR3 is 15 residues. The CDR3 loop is CASSLGLAVYNEQFF. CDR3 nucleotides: TGTGCCAGCAGCCTTGGACTAGCGGTCTACAATGAGCAGTTCTTC.

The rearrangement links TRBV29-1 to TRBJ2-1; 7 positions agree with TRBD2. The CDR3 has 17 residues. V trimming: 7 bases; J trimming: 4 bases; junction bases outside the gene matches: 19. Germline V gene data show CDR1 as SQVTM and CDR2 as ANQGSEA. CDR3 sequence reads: CSALGASNGRPYNEQFF. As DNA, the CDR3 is TGCAGCGCCCTAGGTGCATCTAACGGGAGGCCATACAATGAGCAGTTCTTC.

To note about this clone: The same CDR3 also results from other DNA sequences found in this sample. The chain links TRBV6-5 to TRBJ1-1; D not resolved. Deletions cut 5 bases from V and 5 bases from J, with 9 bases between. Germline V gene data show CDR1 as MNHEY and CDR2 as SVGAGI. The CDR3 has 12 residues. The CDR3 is CASSPGNTEAFF. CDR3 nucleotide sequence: TGTGCCAGCAGTCCCGGGAATACTGAAGCTTTCTTT.

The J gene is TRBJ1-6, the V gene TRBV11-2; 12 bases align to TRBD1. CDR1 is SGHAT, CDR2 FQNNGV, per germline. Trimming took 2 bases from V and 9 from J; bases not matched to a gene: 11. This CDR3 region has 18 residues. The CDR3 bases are TGTGCCAGCAGCTTATTTGGGCTGGGACAGGGGGCGAGTTCACCCCTCCACTTT. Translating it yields CASSLFGLGQGASSPLHF.

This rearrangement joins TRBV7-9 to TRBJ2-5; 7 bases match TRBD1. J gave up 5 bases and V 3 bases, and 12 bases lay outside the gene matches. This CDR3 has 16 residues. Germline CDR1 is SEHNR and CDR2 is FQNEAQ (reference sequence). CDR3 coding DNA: TGTGCCAGCAGCTTCCCCGGGACAGAAAGTGGGGAGACCCAGTACTTC. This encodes CASSFPGTESGETQYF.

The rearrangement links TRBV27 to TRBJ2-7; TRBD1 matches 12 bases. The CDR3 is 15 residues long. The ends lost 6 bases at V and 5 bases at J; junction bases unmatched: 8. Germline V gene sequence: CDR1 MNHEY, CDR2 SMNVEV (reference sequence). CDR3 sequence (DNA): TGTGCCAGCAGCCGATGGGGGACAGGGGGCCACGAGCAGTACTTC. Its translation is CASSRWGTGGHEQYF.

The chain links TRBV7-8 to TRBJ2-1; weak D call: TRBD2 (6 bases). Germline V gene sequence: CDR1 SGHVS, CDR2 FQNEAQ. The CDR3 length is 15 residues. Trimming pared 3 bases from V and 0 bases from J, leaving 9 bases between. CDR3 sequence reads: CASSFLASSYNEQFF. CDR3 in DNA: TGTGCCAGCAGCTTTCTAGCGAGCTCCTACAATGAGCAGTTCTTC. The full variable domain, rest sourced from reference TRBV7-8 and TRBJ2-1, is GAGVSQSPRYKVAKRGQDVALRCDPISGHVSLFWYQQALGQGPEFLTYFQNEAQLDKSGLPSDRFFAERPEGSVSTLKIQRTQQEDSAVYLCASSFLASSYNEQFFGPGTRLTVL.

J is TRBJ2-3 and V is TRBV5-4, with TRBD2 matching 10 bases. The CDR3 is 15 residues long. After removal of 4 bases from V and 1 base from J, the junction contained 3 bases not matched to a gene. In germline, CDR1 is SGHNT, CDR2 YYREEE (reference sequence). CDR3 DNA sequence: TGTGCCAGCAGCCCCGGGACTAGCGGCACAGATACGCAGTATTTT. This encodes CASSPGTSGTDTQYF. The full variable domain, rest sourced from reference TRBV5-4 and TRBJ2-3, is ETGVTQSPTHLIKTRGQQVTLRCSSQSGHNTVSWYQQALGQGPQFIFQYYREEENGRGNFPPRFSGLQFPNYSSELNVNALELDDSALYLCASSPGTSGTDTQYFGPGTRLTVL.